This T cell receptor beta chain was found in a study of cytomegalovirus exposure and HLA in healthy donors. Samples came from healthy bone marrow donors. Primers included in the PCR were 60 Vbeta and 13 Jbeta primers. The repertoire was sequenced with immunoSEQ multiplex PCR; TCRdb's copy has only in-frame clones and lacks some. There are some 200,000 clones in the sample; over 80% occur only once, and less than 7% lies in the top ten. The receptor was derived from a man aged 35-49 years in good health and CMV-seropositive. Sequencing was carried out using PBMCs.

The DNA of the CDR3 is TGTGCCAGCAGGGAGGGACCCACAGATACGCAGTATTTT. Residues: CASREGPTDTQYF. J is TRBJ2-3 and V is TRBV28, with D possibly being TRBD2 (6 bases). V lost 6 bases and J lost 2, with 9 bases in between. This CDR3 has 13 residues. Germline lookup yields CDR1 MDHEN and CDR2 SYDVKM.